This record looks at one TCR beta chain sequence and its context. Data came from immunoSEQ multiplex PCR; TCRdb stores just in-frame clones and leaves some out. The sample lists tens of thousands of clones, roughly 90% occurring once. The data belong to a study of technical replicates of blood from a few donors. There are 13 residues in the CDR3. After removal of 6 bases from V and 5 bases from J, the junction contained 6 bases not matched to a gene. Germline values: CDR1 SNHLY, CDR2 FYNNEI. The chain joins TRBV2 to TRBJ1-2; 7 positions agree with TRBD1. The source is a human donor in good health. Sequencing was done on a sample of T cells isolated from PBMCs. The CDR3 reads CASRDGQEYGYTF. In nucleotides, the CDR3 is TGTGCCAGCAGGGACGGACAGGAATATGGCTACACCTTC.